The 17 T cell receptor beta chains in this list originate from one sample, sequenced in a study of human T cells and chemical hapten exposure. TCRdb re-called the RACE reads through MiXCR, storing one row per CDR3 protein. Among approximately 400,000 distinct CDR3 sequences listed, about 4.8% were seen once. Described time point: patch test 1, 2 weeks after DPC sensitization. Treatment specified: therapeutic diphenylcyclopropenone sensitization with weekly scalp DPC. The sample in question was whole blood, obtained in connection with sensitization to the hapten diphenylcyclopropenone (DPC). These receptors were collected from a woman aged 45-59 years with alopecia areata. Some clones in this sample may be carry-over from other donors' samples.

The sample holds many counts of this clonotype. The J gene is TRBJ2-7, the V gene TRBV7-7; 10 nucleotides match TRBD2. This CDR3 region has 17 residues. The V segment lost 3 bases and the J segment 0 bases; nucleotides outside the gene matches: 8. Germline CDR1 SSHAT, CDR2 FNYEAQ (reference sequence). CDR3 DNA: TGTGCCAGCAGCTTGCGACTAGCGGGCCTGCGCTCCTACGAGCAGTACTTC. The encoded protein is CASSLRLAGLRSYEQYF.

This clonotype was counted ten times or more. This chain joins TRBV7-9 and TRBJ2-1; 10 nucleotides match TRBD2. This CDR3 is 15 amino acids long. Germline V gene lookup returns CDR1 SEHNR and CDR2 FQNEAQ (reference sequence). Trimming cost V 1 base and J 5 bases; bases outside gene matches: 2. CDR3 bases: TGTGCCAGCAGCTTAGGCCTAGCGGGAGACAATGAGCAGTTCTTC. Its protein is CASSLGLAGDNEQFF.

This clonotype came up a few times. The rearrangement links TRBV29-1 to TRBJ1-2; perhaps TRBD1 as D (5 bases). This CDR3 has 14 amino acids. Per the germline V gene, CDR1 is SQVTM and CDR2 is ANQGSEA. Trimming shortened V by 6 bases and J by 4 bases, and 18 bases separated the two germline ends. In DNA form, the CDR3 reads TGCAGCGTGGCCCCGCGGACAAGCTCCTATGGCTACACCTTC. It specifies CSVAPRTSSYGYTF.

This clonotype was seen only a few times. V and J are TRBV18 and TRBJ1-1, with D possibly being TRBD1 (5 bases). Looked up from germline, CDR1 is KGHSH and CDR2 is LQKENI. CDR3 size: 15 residues. V was shortened by 3 bases and J by 4 bases, with 15 bases between the two germline ends. The CDR3 loop reads CASSPGQGRATEAFF. The CDR3 bases are TGTGCCAGCTCACCCGGGCAGGGTAGGGCCACTGAAGCTTTCTTT.

In this sample, this clonotype turned up a few times. This chain uses TRBV24-1 with TRBJ1-1; D perhaps matches TRBD1 (5 bases). Germline loops: CDR1 KGHDR, CDR2 SFDVKD. There are 14 residues in the CDR3. The V end lost 3 bases, the J end lost 4 bases, and 11 bases lay between the germline ends. The CDR3 sequence is CATSDPDNPTEAFF. The CDR3 coding sequence is TGTGCCACCAGTGATCCGGACAACCCCACTGAAGCTTTCTTT.

This clonotype came up many times. This chain links TRBV12-5 with TRBJ1-5, with TRBD1 matching 7 bases. This CDR3 is 19 amino acids long. V dropped 0 bases and J dropped 2; count of bases not matched to a gene: 13. The germline V gene encodes CDR1 LGHNT and CDR2 FRNRAP. CDR3 in DNA: TGTGCTAGTGGTTTGGTAATGGATGGGACAGCTTTGGGCAATCAGCCCCAGCATTTT. Encoded protein: CASGLVMDGTALGNQPQHF.

This clonotype has ten or more counts. V gene TRBV7-9 combines with J gene TRBJ2-3, with TRBD2 identical over 13 bases. The CDR3 loop spans 16 amino acids. CDR1 and CDR2 (germline): SEHNR, FQNEAQ (reference sequence). The V segment lost 7 bases and the J segment 5 bases; nucleotides outside the gene matches: 9. The CDR3 reads CASIQTSGRQEDTQYF. The CDR3 coding sequence is TGTGCCAGCATCCAGACTAGCGGGAGGCAGGAAGATACGCAGTATTTT.

This clonotype was observed at least ten times. The gene calls are TRBV15 and TRBJ2-1; D might be TRBD2 (6 bases). Germline CDR1 and CDR2: LNHNV and YYDKDF (reference sequence). V was cut by 5 bases and J by 10 bases, with 21 bases left in between. There are 15 residues in the CDR3. The CDR3 coding sequence is TGTGCCACCAGCCCGGGGGAACTAGTTGGGCGGGAGCAGTTCTTC. It encodes CATSPGELVGREQFF.

The chain links TRBV12-3 or TRBV12-4 to TRBJ2-7, with D perhaps matching TRBD2 (6 bases). The CDR3 runs to 14 residues. Trimming took 3 bases from V and 0 from J, leaving 9 bases between them. DNA for the CDR3: TGTGCCAGCAGTTTTAGCGGATTCTCCTACGAGCAGTACTTC. The encoded protein is CASSFSGFSYEQYF.

In this sample, this clonotype turned up a few times. This chain joins TRBV18 and TRBJ2-2, with D possibly being TRBD1 (6 bases). V was shortened by 1 base and J by 4 bases, with 10 bases between the two germline ends. The CDR3 length is 15 residues. CDR1 and CDR2 from the germline V gene are KGHSH and LQKENI. The CDR3 DNA reads TGTGCCAGCTCACCACGACAGGCCTTCACCGGGGAGCTGTTTTTT. Translation: CASSPRQAFTGELFF.

The sample holds many counts of this clonotype. The V call is TRBV10-3, the J call TRBJ2-1; 8 bases agree with TRBD2. The V gene end was trimmed by 2 bases and the J gene end by 4 bases; junction bases not matched to a gene: 7. From germline, CDR1 is ENHRY and CDR2 SYGVKD. This CDR3 comprises 16 residues. CDR3: CAISEEIAGFYNEQFF. The DNA of the CDR3 is TGTGCCATCAGTGAGGAAATAGCGGGATTTTACAATGAGCAGTTCTTC.

This clonotype was seen ten or more times. This chain links TRBV12-5 with TRBJ1-2, with D unresolved. In germline, CDR1 is LGHNT, CDR2 FRNRAP. The CDR3 sequence is 12 residues long. The V and J ends lost 6 bases and 4 bases respectively, with 9 bases between them. The CDR3 coding sequence is TGTGCTAGTGGGGAGGCCGGCTATGGCTACACCTTC. This translates into CASGEAGYGYTF.

In this sample, this clonotype turned up many times. The chain links TRBV29-1 to TRBJ2-3; the match to TRBD2 covers 14 bases. Germline V gives CDR1 SQVTM, CDR2 ANQGSEA. J gave up 4 bases and V 6 bases, and 6 bases lay outside the gene matches. The CDR3 has 15 residues. The CDR3 DNA is TGCAGCGTGAGAGGGACTAGCGGGAGATCAGATACGCAGTATTTT. Protein product: CSVRGTSGRSDTQYF.

This clonotype was counted many times. The rearrangement uses TRBV7-9 and TRBJ2-3; 13 nucleotides agree with TRBD2. With V trimmed by 4 bases and J by 2 bases, 6 bases remained unmatched. The CDR3 runs 17 residues. The germline CDR1 and CDR2 sequences are SEHNR and FQNEAQ (reference sequence). This chain's CDR3 is CASSSPLAGGSTDTQYF. For the CDR3, the DNA is TGTGCCAGCAGCTCCCCACTAGCGGGAGGGTCCACAGATACGCAGTATTTT. Full variable domain (remainder filled in from reference TRBV7-9 and TRBJ2-3): DTGVSQNPRHKITKRGQNVTFRCDPISEHNRLYWYRQTLGQGPEFLTYFQNEAQLEKSRLLSDRFSAERPKGSFSTLEIQRTEQGDSAMYLCASSSPLAGGSTDTQYFGPGTRLTVL.

This clonotype was found many times. The chain links TRBV5-1 to TRBJ2-7, with 8 bases that match TRBD1. Trimming took 0 bases from V and 5 from J; bases not matched to a gene: 7. The CDR3 extends over 15 amino acids. The germline CDR1 and CDR2 sequences are SGHRS and YFSETQ. CDR3 nucleotides: TGCGCCAGCAGCTTGGCCCCAGGGGGCCCGAACGAGCAGTACTTC. This translates into CASSLAPGGPNEQYF.

This clonotype was counted many times. The chain employs TRBV29-1 and TRBJ1-1; 7 bases align to TRBD1. V shed 7 bases, J shed 0 bases, and the junction held 5 bases outside the gene matches. The CDR3 contains 13 residues. CDR1 SQVTM and CDR2 ANQGSEA come from the germline V gene. The CDR3 reads CSGTQGMNTEAFF. In nucleotides, the CDR3 is TGCAGCGGAACACAGGGGATGAACACTGAAGCTTTCTTT.

This clonotype was detected many times. The CDR3 is CASSTRGRETEAFF. The DNA of the CDR3 is TGTGCCAGCAGCACCAGGGGGCGGGAAACTGAAGCTTTCTTT. This rearrangement joins TRBV28 to TRBJ1-1, with TRBD1 matching 8 bases. This CDR3 is 14 amino acids long. Germline CDR1 and CDR2: MDHEN and SYDVKM. Trimming removed 6 bases from V and 5 bases from J; junction bases left unmatched: 8.